This T cell receptor beta chain was retrieved from a study of blood T cells in healthy people across ages. With a J-beta primer mix and a sample-barcoded 5' primer, a second PCR ran about 7 to 12 cycles. A tag from a template-switch adaptor with 12 random nucleotides marked each cDNA molecule. MiXCR was run by TCRdb on the 5' RACE reads, yielding one entry per CDR3 protein. The profile shows 900,000 to 950,000 distinct CDR3 sequences, 29% of them singletons. The CDR3 covers 14 residues. Germline assignment: CDR1 DFQATT and CDR2 SNEGSKA (reference sequence). The same data also went into a second study, on T cells of mothers and their children.

This rearrangement joins TRBV20-1 to TRBJ2-1; 8 positions agree with TRBD2. The sample consisted of blood. This clonotype was sampled from a middle-aged woman in good health. In DNA form, the CDR3 reads TGCCCGGACCAAAAGCGGGAGTTCTACAATGAGCAGTTCTTC. As protein: CPDQKREFYNEQFF.